Below are 9 T cell receptor beta chains sequenced from a single sample in a study of blood T cell repertoires in COVID-19. TCRdb keeps only in-frame clones here, not all; method: immunoSEQ multiplex PCR. The table has 200,000 to 250,000 clones, 80% to 90% seen once. Sequencing input: PBMCs or T cells enriched from blood (not recorded which). The receptors were gathered from a woman aged 40 to 55 with acute COVID-19.

This sequence joins TRBV7-8 and TRBJ1-5; no definite D call. Deletions cut 10 bases from V and 3 bases from J, with 13 bases between. Germline values: CDR1 SGHVS, CDR2 FQNEAQ. The CDR3 runs to 13 residues. CDR3 sequence reads: CATGENYNQPQHF. The CDR3 DNA follows: TGTGCCACCGGGGAGAACTACAATCAGCCCCAGCATTTT.

In this sample, this clone turned up a few times. V usage is TRBV6-2 or TRBV6-3 and J usage is TRBJ2-1; TRBD2 aligns across 9 bases. V was pared by 4 bases and J by 4 bases, with 8 bases of the junction left unmatched. The CDR3 spans 16 residues. The V gene's germline CDR1 is MNHEY and CDR2 SVGEGT. This CDR3 is CASSSSLAGTYNEQFF. Here the CDR3 DNA reads TGTGCCAGCAGTTCGTCCCTAGCGGGAACGTACAATGAGCAGTTCTTC.

The chain couples TRBV19 to TRBJ2-2, with 7 bases matching TRBD1. After removal of 4 bases from V and 1 base from J, the junction contained 12 bases not matched to a gene. The length of the CDR3 is 18 residues. Germline lookup yields CDR1 LNHDA and CDR2 SQIVND (reference sequence). The CDR3 DNA follows: TGTGCCAGTAGTAAGGGGGCAGGGACCTCGAGGAACACCGGGGAGCTGTTTTTT. Protein: CASSKGAGTSRNTGELFF.

The chain links TRBV27 to TRBJ2-3; TRBD2 agrees at 12 bases. V was pared by 4 bases and J by 6 bases, with 5 bases of the junction left unmatched. Germline lookup yields CDR1 MNHEY and CDR2 SMNVEV (reference sequence). The CDR3 loop spans 15 amino acids. DNA for the CDR3: TGTGCCAGCAGTTGGTACACTAGCGGGAGGGATACGCAGTATTTT. Translation gives CASSWYTSGRDTQYF.

The genes are TRBV28 and TRBJ2-7; D may be TRBD1 (5 bases). Germline loops: CDR1 MDHEN, CDR2 SYDVKM. V lost 6 bases to trimming and J lost 3 bases, with 9 bases between them. The CDR3 runs 12 residues. CDR3 in amino acids: CASSVTDYEQYF. The CDR3 DNA follows: TGTGCCAGCAGCGTGACAGACTACGAGCAGTACTTC.

The chain employs TRBV7-2 and TRBJ2-1; 9 nucleotides align to TRBD2. This CDR3 comprises 16 residues. Germline CDR1 and CDR2: SGHTA and FQGNSA. V lost 5 bases, J lost 0 bases, and 5 bases stayed unmatched. In nucleotides, the CDR3 is TGTGCCAGCAGCCCGCGAGCGGGAGGCTCCTACAATGAGCAGTTCTTC. This encodes CASSPRAGGSYNEQFF.

The chain joins TRBV3-1 (or the pseudogene TRBV3-2) to TRBJ1-3, with D perhaps matching TRBD1 (5 bases). The V gene lost 1 base and the J gene lost 8 bases, with 12 bases spanning the gap. The germline CDR1 and CDR2 sequences are LGHDT and YNNKEL (reference sequence). This CDR3 region has 14 residues. CDR3 nucleotides: TGTGCCAGCAGCCAAGGGGCTGGAGGGGACACCATATATTTT. Protein sequence: CASSQGAGGDTIYF.

The V call is TRBV7-9, the J call TRBJ1-1, with D possibly matching TRBD1 (6 bases). Trimming removed 5 bases from V and 0 bases from J, with 16 bases in between. The CDR3 covers 16 residues. CDR1 SEHNR and CDR2 FQNEAQ come from the germline V gene (reference sequence). The CDR3 reads CASSQIRQVMNTEAFF. DNA of the CDR3: TGTGCCAGCAGCCAAATTAGACAGGTCATGAACACTGAAGCTTTCTTT.

This clone was found once. The gene calls are TRBV19 and TRBJ2-3; 7 nucleotides align to TRBD2. V trimming: 6 bases; J trimming: 3 bases; junction bases outside the gene matches: 9. The CDR3 is made up of 15 amino acids. Germline loops: CDR1 LNHDA, CDR2 SQIVND (reference sequence). DNA for the CDR3: TGTGCCAGTAGCCCCTCGGGTAGCGGGACAGATACGCAGTATTTT. It encodes CASSPSGSGTDTQYF.